The 13 T cell receptor beta chains listed next were all sequenced from one sample in a study of technical replicates of blood from a handful of donors. Repertoires were generated with immunoSEQ multiplex PCR, while TCRdb's copy carries only in-frame clones and drops some. The table has about 76,000 clones, 94% seen once. Specimen: T cells isolated from PBMCs. These receptors came from a human donor in good health.

J is TRBJ2-7 and V is TRBV6-4; 8 bases are shared with TRBD2. The V and J ends lost 6 bases and 0 bases, in that order; junction bases with no gene match: 16. The CDR3 covers 18 residues. Per germline, CDR1 MRHNA and CDR2 SNTAGT. CDR3 residues: CASSARVGHTSGSYEQYF. DNA for the CDR3: TGTGCCAGCAGCGCCAGAGTTGGCCACACTAGCGGCTCCTACGAGCAGTACTTC.

This clone was seen just once. This chain uses TRBV14 with TRBJ2-7; a possible D gene is TRBD1 (6 bases). The CDR3 is 14 residues long. The germline V gene has CDR1 SGHDN and CDR2 FVKESK. The V end was cut by 2 bases, the J end by 3 bases, with 11 bases between. The CDR3 DNA reads as TGTGCCAGCAGCCAACGGTTACAGGGCTACGAGCAGTACTTC. Its translation is CASSQRLQGYEQYF.

CDR3 in DNA: TGCGCCAGCAGCCAAGTTGGACGAACAGGAGAGCAGTACTTC. Protein product: CASSQVGRTGEQYF. This sequence joins TRBV4-1 and TRBJ2-7, with D possibly TRBD1 on 5 matching bases. Between the trimmed V and J ends, which lost 1 base and 7 bases, there was a span of 14 bases. Germline lookup yields CDR1 MGHRA and CDR2 YSYEKL. The CDR3 spans 14 residues.

The chain couples TRBV7-8 to TRBJ2-2; possible D gene TRBD1, 5 bases. The V end lost 4 bases, the J end lost 8 bases, and 17 bases lay between the germline ends. In germline, CDR1 is SGHVS, CDR2 FQNEAQ. This CDR3 contains 15 residues. The CDR3 nucleotides are TGTGCCAGCAGCTCGAGGACAATTTCGACGGGGGAGCTGTTTTTT. Amino acid sequence: CASSSRTISTGELFF. Full variable domain (outside the CDR3, taken from reference TRBV7-8 and TRBJ2-2): GAGVSQSPRYKVAKRGQDVALRCDPISGHVSLFWYQQALGQGPEFLTYFQNEAQLDKSGLPSDRFFAERPEGSVSTLKIQRTQQEDSAVYLCASSSRTISTGELFFGEGSRLTVL.

The count of this clone is one. This chain uses TRBV5-4 with TRBJ1-4; 11 bases map to TRBD1. The CDR3 totals 15 residues. J lost 6 bases, V lost 4 bases, and 5 bases had no gene match. Looked up from germline, CDR1 is SGHNT and CDR2 is YYREEE (reference sequence). CDR3 DNA sequence: TGTGCCAGCAGCCCCCGGGGACAGGGGGATGAAAAACTGTTTTTT. Translating it yields CASSPRGQGDEKLFF.

This clone was counted once. The V gene is TRBV29-1, the J gene TRBJ2-1; 8 bases are shared with TRBD2. Per the germline V gene, CDR1 is SQVTM and CDR2 is ANQGSEA. The V and J ends lost 4 bases and 6 bases, in that order; junction bases with no gene match: 14. The CDR3 runs to 16 residues. The CDR3 DNA follows: TGCAGCGTTGTCGGGGGTAGCGGGAATTGGTCCAATGAGCAGTTCTTC. It is translated as CSVVGGSGNWSNEQFF.

The chain couples TRBV4-2 to TRBJ2-5; 11 nucleotides line up with TRBD2. V was pared by 3 bases and J by 5 bases, with 8 bases of the junction left unmatched. Germline-derived CDR1 and CDR2 are LGHNA and YNFKEQ. The CDR3 extends over 16 amino acids. The CDR3 DNA reads as TGTGCCAGCAGCCATATACTAGCGGGAGAGCAGGAGACCCAGTACTTC. Amino acids: CASSHILAGEQETQYF.

The chain combines TRBV7-9 with TRBJ1-3; TRBD1 agrees at 9 bases. Looked up from germline, CDR1 is SEHNR and CDR2 is FQNEAQ (reference sequence). V trimming: 5 bases; J trimming: 0 bases; junction bases outside the gene matches: 5. The CDR3 runs to 16 residues. CDR3 DNA: TGTGCCAGCAGCGGGGACAGGGTAATCTCTGGAAACACCATATATTTT. The encoded protein is CASSGDRVISGNTIYF.

As DNA, the CDR3 is TGTGCCAGTAGTATAGACGGACTAGCGGGAGGGTTTAATACGCAGTATTTT. This gives the protein CASSIDGLAGGFNTQYF. The chain is built from TRBV19 and TRBJ2-3, with 15 bases lining up with TRBD2. Germline V gene lookup returns CDR1 LNHDA and CDR2 SQIVND (reference sequence). With V trimmed by 0 bases and J by 7 bases, 5 bases remained unmatched. The CDR3 totals 17 residues. Based on the CDR3 plus reference TRBV19 and TRBJ2-3, the full variable domain is DGGITQSPKYLFRKEGQNVTLSCEQNLNHDAMYWYRQDPGQGLRLIYYSQIVNDFQKGDIAEGYSVSREKKESFPLTVTSAQKNPTAFYLCASSIDGLAGGFNTQYFGPGTRLTVL.

The chain has TRBV4-3 and TRBJ2-7; 7 bases line up with TRBD1. Trimming at V came to 4 bases and at J to 4 bases, leaving 13 bases not matched to a gene. CDR3 length: 16 amino acids. Germline V gives CDR1 LGHNA, CDR2 YSLEER. The CDR3 DNA reads TGCGCCAGCAGCCCCGCGCCCTCCGAGGGGGCTTACGAGCAGTACTTC. Translation: CASSPAPSEGAYEQYF.

In DNA, the CDR3 is TGTGCCAGCAGTCCTACTAGCCCCGAGCAGTTCTTC. Its translation: CASSPTSPEQFF. V usage is TRBV28 and J usage is TRBJ2-1; tentatively, D is TRBD2 (6 bases). CDR1 is MDHEN and CDR2 is SYDVKM in the germline V gene. The CDR3 spans 12 residues. V shed 5 bases and J shed 10 bases, with 12 bases lying between them.

The V and J genes are TRBV28 and TRBJ2-7, with D possibly being TRBD2 (5 bases). CDR3 size: 14 residues. Trimming left V 3 bases short and J 5 bases short, with 14 bases between. Germline V gene sequence: CDR1 MDHEN, CDR2 SYDVKM. This chain's CDR3 is CASSFTGVANEQYF. The CDR3 nucleotides are TGTGCCAGCAGTTTCACCGGGGTAGCTAACGAGCAGTACTTC.

The V gene is TRBV29-1, the J gene TRBJ1-2, with TRBD1 identical over 10 bases. CDR3 length equals 16 residues. Trimming took 3 bases from V and 8 from J; bases not matched to a gene: 15. Germline CDR1 is SQVTM and CDR2 is ANQGSEA. The CDR3 protein is CSVDTLGGQGFQGYTF. CDR3 DNA sequence: TGCAGCGTTGATACGTTAGGGGGACAGGGGTTTCAAGGCTACACCTTC.